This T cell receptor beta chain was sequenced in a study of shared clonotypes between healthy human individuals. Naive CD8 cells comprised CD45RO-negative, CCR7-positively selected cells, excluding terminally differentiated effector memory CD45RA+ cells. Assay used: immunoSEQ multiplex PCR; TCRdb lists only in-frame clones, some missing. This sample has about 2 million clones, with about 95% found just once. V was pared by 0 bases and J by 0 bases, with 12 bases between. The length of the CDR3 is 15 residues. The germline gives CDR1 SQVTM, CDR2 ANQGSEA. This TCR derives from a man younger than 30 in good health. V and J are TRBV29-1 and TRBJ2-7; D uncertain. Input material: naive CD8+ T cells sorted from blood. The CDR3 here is CSVEDYRQGSYEQYF. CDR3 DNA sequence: TGCAGCGTTGAAGATTACAGACAAGGCTCCTACGAGCAGTACTTC.